The following is a TCR beta chain sequence with its context. This record belongs to a study of cytomegalovirus exposure and HLA in healthy donors. Some clones are missing from TCRdb's copy, which holds only in-frame ones; the method was immunoSEQ multiplex PCR. The table shows roughly 50,000 clones, with 90% occurring only once. Germline V gives CDR1 SGHRS, CDR2 YFSETQ. The CDR3 spans 16 residues. V shed 3 bases and J 0 bases; nucleotides not matched to a gene: 6. This receptor was obtained from a man in his late teens or twenties in good health and CMV-seronegative. Sequencing was carried out using PBMCs. J is TRBJ1-3 and V is TRBV5-1; 7 bases agree with TRBD1. In nucleotides, the CDR3 is TGCGCCAGCAGCTCGACGGGGACAGACTCTGGAAACACCATATATTTT. Protein product: CASSSTGTDSGNTIYF.